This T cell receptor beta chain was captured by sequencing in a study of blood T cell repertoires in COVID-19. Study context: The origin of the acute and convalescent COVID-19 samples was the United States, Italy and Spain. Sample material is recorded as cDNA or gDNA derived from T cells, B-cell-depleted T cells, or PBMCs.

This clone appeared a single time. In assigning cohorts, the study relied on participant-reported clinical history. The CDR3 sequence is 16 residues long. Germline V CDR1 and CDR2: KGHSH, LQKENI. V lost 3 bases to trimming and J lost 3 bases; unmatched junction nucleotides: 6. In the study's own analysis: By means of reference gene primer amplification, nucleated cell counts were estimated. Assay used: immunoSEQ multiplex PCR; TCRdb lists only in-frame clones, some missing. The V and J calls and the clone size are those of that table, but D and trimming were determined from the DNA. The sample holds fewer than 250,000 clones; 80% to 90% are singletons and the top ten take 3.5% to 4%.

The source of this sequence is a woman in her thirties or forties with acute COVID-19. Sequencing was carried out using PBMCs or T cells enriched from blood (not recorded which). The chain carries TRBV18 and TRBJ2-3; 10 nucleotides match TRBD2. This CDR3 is CASSPISSGRTDTQYF. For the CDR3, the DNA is TGTGCCAGCTCACCTATCTCTAGCGGGAGAACAGATACGCAGTATTTT. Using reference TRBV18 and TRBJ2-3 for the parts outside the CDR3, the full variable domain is NAGVMQNPRHLVRRRGQEARLRCSPMKGHSHVYWYRQLPEEGLKFMVYLQKENIIDESGMPKERFSAEFPKEGPSILRIQQVVRGDSAAYFCASSPISSGRTDTQYFGPGTRLTVL.